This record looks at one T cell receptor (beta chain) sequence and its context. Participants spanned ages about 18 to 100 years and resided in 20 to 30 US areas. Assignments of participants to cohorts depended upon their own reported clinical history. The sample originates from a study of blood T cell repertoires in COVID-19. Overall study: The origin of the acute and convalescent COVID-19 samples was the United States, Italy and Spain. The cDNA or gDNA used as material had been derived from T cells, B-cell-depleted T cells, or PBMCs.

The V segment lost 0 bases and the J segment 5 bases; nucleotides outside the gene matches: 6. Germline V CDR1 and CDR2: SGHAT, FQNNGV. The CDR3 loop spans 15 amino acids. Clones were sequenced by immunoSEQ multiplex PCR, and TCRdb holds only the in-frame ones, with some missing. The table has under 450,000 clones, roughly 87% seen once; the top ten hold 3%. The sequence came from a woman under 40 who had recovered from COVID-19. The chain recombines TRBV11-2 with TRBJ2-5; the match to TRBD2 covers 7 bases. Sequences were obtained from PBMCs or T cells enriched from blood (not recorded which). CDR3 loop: CASSLDWSGMETQYF. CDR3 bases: TGTGCCAGCAGCTTAGATTGGAGCGGGATGGAGACCCAGTACTTC.